The 20 T cell receptor beta chains reported below all come from one sample, sequenced in a study of cytomegalovirus exposure and HLA in healthy donors. Both 60 Vbeta primers and 13 Jbeta primers went into the PCR. TCRdb's copy holds only in-frame clones and misses some; the assay was immunoSEQ multiplex PCR. The table lists about 110,000 clones, around four fifths of them singletons. The material sequenced was PBMCs. These receptors were obtained from a man in his fifties or sixties in good health and CMV-seronegative.

V is TRBV4-2 and J is TRBJ1-5, with D possibly TRBD1 on 6 matching bases. The CDR3 totals 14 residues. The V end lost 5 bases, the J end lost 6 bases, and 14 bases lay between the germline ends. Per the germline V gene, CDR1 is LGHNA and CDR2 is YNFKEQ. CDR3 nucleotide sequence: TGTGCCAGCAGCTCAACAGGGTCGGGTCAGCCCCAGCATTTT. Translating gives CASSSTGSGQPQHF.

With regard to this clone: Sequence at one end of the junction differs from germline and may be a read error. The chain couples TRBV6-1 to TRBJ2-7; the D gene is possibly TRBD1 (6 bases). CDR1 and CDR2 from the germline V gene are MNHNS and SASEGT. This CDR3 comprises 14 residues. The CDR3 coding sequence is TGTGCCAGCCGTGATACAGGGTACACCTACGAGCAGTACTTC. Its protein is CASRDTGYTYEQYF.

This clone was seen just once. This rearrangement joins TRBV9 to TRBJ2-7; weak D call: TRBD1 (6 bases). Trimming shortened V by 0 bases and J by 4 bases, and 11 bases separated the two germline ends. The CDR3 is 14 residues long. Germline V gene sequence: CDR1 SGDLS, CDR2 YYNGEE. The CDR3 reads CASSVGVRGYEQYF. The CDR3 nucleotides are TGTGCCAGCAGCGTAGGAGTTAGGGGGTACGAGCAGTACTTC.

The chain employs TRBV14 and TRBJ2-3; D gene unclear. The CDR3 is 15 amino acids. V was clipped by 1 base and J by 2 bases, with 10 bases between them. Germline CDR1 and CDR2: SGHDN and FVKESK. CDR3 in amino acids: CASSQVGRHTDTQYF. The CDR3 DNA follows: TGTGCCAGCAGCCAAGTAGGCCGACACACAGATACGCAGTATTTT.

V is TRBV28 and J is TRBJ1-2, with unresolved D. CDR3 length equals 15 residues. Deletions cut 8 bases from V and 2 bases from J, with 18 bases between. From germline, CDR1 is MDHEN and CDR2 SYDVKM. CDR3 residues: CASRNGGGMNYGYTF. CDR3 DNA: TGTGCCAGCCGTAACGGAGGAGGGATGAACTATGGCTACACCTTC.

The chain carries TRBV9 and TRBJ1-5; 8 bases map to TRBD1. From germline, CDR1 is SGDLS and CDR2 YYNGEE. This CDR3 spans 13 amino acids. V lost 4 bases, J lost 6 bases, and 3 bases stayed unmatched. Written as DNA, the CDR3 is TGTGCCAGCAGCCCCGGACAGGGTCAGCCCCAGCATTTT. Its protein is CASSPGQGQPQHF.

As regards this clone: The junction departs from germline at one end; a sequencing error may be responsible. This chain joins TRBV29-1 and TRBJ1-1, with TRBD1 matching 7 bases. There are 13 residues in the CDR3. From germline, CDR1 is SQVTM and CDR2 ANQGSEA. This CDR3 is CSVEGKGAGEAFF. CDR3 nucleotide sequence: TGCAGCGTCGAAGGGAAGGGGGCCGGCGAAGCTTTCTTT. The variable domain in full, with the rest retrieved from reference TRBV29-1 and TRBJ1-1, is SAVISQKPSRDICQRGTSLTIQCQVDSQVTMMFWYRQQPGQSLTLIATANQGSEATYESGFVIDKFPISRPNLTFSTLTVSNMSPEDSSIYLCSVEGKGAGEAFFGQGTRLTVV.

The gene calls are TRBV14 and TRBJ2-1; TRBD2 might be the D (5 bases). Trimming stripped 5 bases from V and 8 bases from J, with 19 bases between. The germline V gene has CDR1 SGHDN and CDR2 FVKESK. The CDR3 has 15 amino acids. The CDR3 sequence: CASSLGSADLHEQFF. For the CDR3, the DNA is TGTGCCAGCAGCTTGGGGAGCGCGGATTTGCATGAGCAGTTCTTC.

The chain links TRBV7-3 to TRBJ2-5; D is undetermined. CDR1 is SGHTA and CDR2 is FQGTGA in the germline V gene. The CDR3 runs to 13 residues. Deletions cut 4 bases from V and 5 bases from J, with 11 bases between. Here the CDR3 reads CASSSYPRETQYF. In DNA form, the CDR3 reads TGTGCCAGCAGCTCCTACCCCCGGGAGACCCAGTACTTC.

This clone was recorded once. V is TRBV7-2 and J is TRBJ2-5; D gene unclear. Germline CDR1 SGHTA, CDR2 FQGNSA. The CDR3 is made up of 13 amino acids. Trimming removed 1 base at V and 4 bases at J, with 7 bases between. Here the CDR3 DNA reads TGTGCCAGCAGCTTAGGCGTTGGAGAGACCCAGTACTTC. Amino acid sequence: CASSLGVGETQYF. Full variable domain (remainder filled in from reference TRBV7-2 and TRBJ2-5): GAGVSQSPSNKVTEKGKDVELRCDPISGHTALYWYRQSLGQGLEFLIYFQGNSAPDKSGLPSDRFSAERTGGSVSTLTIQRTQQEDSAVYLCASSLGVGETQYFGPGTRLLVL.

The V call is TRBV28, the J call TRBJ2-3; TRBD2 matches 14 bases. The CDR3 covers 15 residues. The ends lost 5 bases at V and 8 bases at J; junction bases unmatched: 6. In germline, CDR1 is MDHEN, CDR2 SYDVKM. The CDR3 loop is CASSPTSGGAPTQYF. The CDR3 DNA sequence: TGTGCCAGCAGTCCGACTAGCGGGGGGGCACCTACGCAGTATTTT. Full variable domain (remainder filled in from reference TRBV28 and TRBJ2-3): DVKVTQSSRYLVKRTGEKVFLECVQDMDHENMFWYRQDPGLGLRLIYFSYDVKMKEKGDIPEGYSVSREKKERFSLILESASTNQTSMYLCASSPTSGGAPTQYFGPGTRLTVL.

The V gene is TRBV5-6, the J gene TRBJ1-5; D may be TRBD1 (5 bases). Between the trimmed V and J ends, which lost 3 bases and 0 bases, there was a span of 7 bases. CDR3 length: 14 amino acids. Germline-derived CDR1 and CDR2 are SGHDT and YYEEEE. In DNA, the CDR3 is TGTGCCAGCAGCTGGGGCATTAGCAATCAGCCCCAGCATTTT. As protein: CASSWGISNQPQHF.

CDR3: CASSSTSGGGETQYF. The DNA for the CDR3 is TGTGCCAGCAGCTCGACTAGCGGGGGGGGAGAGACCCAGTACTTC. This rearrangement joins TRBV11-3 to TRBJ2-5, with 14 bases matching TRBD2. Germline V gene sequence: CDR1 SGHNT, CDR2 YENEEA. The CDR3 extends over 15 amino acids. J gave up 4 bases and V 4 bases, and 2 bases lay outside the gene matches.

The V and J genes are TRBV9 and TRBJ2-7, with 9 bases identical to TRBD1. The germline V gene has CDR1 SGDLS and CDR2 YYNGEE. V trimming: 0 bases; J trimming: 2 bases; junction bases outside the gene matches: 3. CDR3 length: 15 amino acids. CDR3: CASSVAGQGPYEQYF. CDR3 DNA sequence: TGTGCCAGCAGCGTAGCGGGACAGGGACCCTACGAGCAGTACTTC.

The chain joins TRBV7-2 to TRBJ2-3, with a weak D call TRBD2 (6 bases). This CDR3 comprises 15 residues. The germline CDR1 and CDR2 sequences are SGHTA and FQGNSA. The V end was cut by 4 bases, the J end by 5 bases, with 16 bases between. DNA for the CDR3: TGTGCCAGCAGCTCGGGTGGAGGGGAAGGAGATACGCAGTATTTT. This codes for CASSSGGGEGDTQYF.

The J gene is TRBJ2-1, the V gene TRBV5-6; no clear D gene. V shed 2 bases and J shed 0 bases, with 9 bases lying between them. CDR3 length equals 15 residues. The germline V gene encodes CDR1 SGHDT and CDR2 YYEEEE. The CDR3 region is CASSFDWSSYNEQFF. CDR3 sequence (DNA): TGTGCCAGCAGCTTTGACTGGAGCTCCTACAATGAGCAGTTCTTC.

This chain uses TRBV5-1 with TRBJ2-1, with TRBD1 identical over 8 bases. CDR3 length equals 15 residues. CDR1 is SGHRS and CDR2 is YFSETQ in the germline V gene. V lost 4 bases, J lost 4 bases, and 7 bases stayed unmatched. CDR3 protein: CASSPTGDLYNEQFF. The CDR3 DNA is TGCGCCAGCAGCCCGACAGGGGACCTATACAATGAGCAGTTCTTC.

The chain links TRBV9 to TRBJ2-3, with D perhaps matching TRBD2 (6 bases). Germline CDR1 is SGDLS and CDR2 is YYNGEE. This CDR3 is 15 amino acids long. The V and J ends lost 4 bases and 5 bases respectively, with 17 bases between them. The CDR3 DNA sequence: TGTGCCAGCAGCTTTGTAGGCGGGGCTGGAGATACGCAGTATTTT. This sequence encodes CASSFVGGAGDTQYF.

This sequence joins TRBV28 and TRBJ1-3; maybe TRBD1 (5 bases). V was shortened by 5 bases and J by 2 bases, with 19 bases between the two germline ends. CDR1 is MDHEN, CDR2 SYDVKM, per germline. This CDR3 is 17 amino acids long. The CDR3 here is CASSPPIQVGPGNTIYF. As DNA, the CDR3 is TGTGCCAGCAGTCCCCCTATTCAGGTGGGGCCTGGAAACACCATATATTTT.

The CDR3 region has the DNA TGTGCCACCCGAGTCGGACAGGGCACCGGGGAGCTGTTTTTT. Protein: CATRVGQGTGELFF. This chain links TRBV19 with TRBJ2-2; 8 positions match TRBD1. The CDR3 contains 14 residues. Germline assignment: CDR1 LNHDA and CDR2 SQIVND (reference sequence). The V segment lost 10 bases and the J segment 4 bases; nucleotides outside the gene matches: 8.